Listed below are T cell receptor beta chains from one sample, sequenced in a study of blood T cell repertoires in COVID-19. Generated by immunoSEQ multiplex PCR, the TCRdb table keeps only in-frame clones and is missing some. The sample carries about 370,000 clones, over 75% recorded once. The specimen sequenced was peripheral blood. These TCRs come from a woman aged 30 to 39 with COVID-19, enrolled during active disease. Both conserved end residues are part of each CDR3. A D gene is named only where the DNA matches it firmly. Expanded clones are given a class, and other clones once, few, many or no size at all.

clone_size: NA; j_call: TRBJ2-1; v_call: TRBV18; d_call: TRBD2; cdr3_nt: TGTGCCAGCTCGATCGCAACTAGCGGGACGGATGAGCAGTTCTTC; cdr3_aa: CASSIATSGTDEQFF
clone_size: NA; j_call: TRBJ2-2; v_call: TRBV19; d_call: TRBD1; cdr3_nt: TGTGCCAGTAACTCTGCCGGGACAGGGGGCGCCCCCGGGGAGCTGTTTTTT; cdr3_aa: CASNSAGTGGAPGELFF
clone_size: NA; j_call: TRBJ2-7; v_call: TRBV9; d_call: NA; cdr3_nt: TGTGCCAGCAGCACCGGGACTCCCAGCTCCTACGAGCAGTACTTC; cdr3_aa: CASSTGTPSSYEQYF
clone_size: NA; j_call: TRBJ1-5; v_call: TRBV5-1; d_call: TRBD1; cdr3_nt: TGCGCCAGCAGCTTGGAGCAGGGGGCTGATCAGCCCCAGCATTTT; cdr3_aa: CASSLEQGADQPQHF
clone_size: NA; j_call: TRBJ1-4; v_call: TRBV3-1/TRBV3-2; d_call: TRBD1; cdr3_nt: TGTGCCAGCAGCCCCAGGACAGGGGACCTTAATGAAAAACTGTTTTTT; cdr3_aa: CASSPRTGDLNEKLFF
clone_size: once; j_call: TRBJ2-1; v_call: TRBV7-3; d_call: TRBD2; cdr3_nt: TGTGCCAGCAGCTTAACCGGGACTAGCCACAATGAGCAGTTCTTC; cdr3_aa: CASSLTGTSHNEQFF
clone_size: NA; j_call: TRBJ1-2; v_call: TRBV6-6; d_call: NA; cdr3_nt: TGTGCCATAGCCAGGGCCGACTATGGCTACACCTTC; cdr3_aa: CAIARADYGYTF
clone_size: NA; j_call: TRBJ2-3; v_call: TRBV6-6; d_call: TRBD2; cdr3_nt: TGTGCCAGCAGTCCTCTAGCGGGAGGGCCGGGAGATACGCAGTATTTT; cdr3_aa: CASSPLAGGPGDTQYF
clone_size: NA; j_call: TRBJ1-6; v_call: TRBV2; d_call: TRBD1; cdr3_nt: TGTGCCAGCAGCGGGGGGACAGGACCGAATTCACCCCTCCACTTT; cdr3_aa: CASSGGTGPNSPLHF
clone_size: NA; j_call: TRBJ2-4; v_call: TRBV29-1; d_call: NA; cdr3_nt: TGCAGCGGCAGGGAAGACAAAAACATTCAGTACTTC; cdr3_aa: CSGREDKNIQYF
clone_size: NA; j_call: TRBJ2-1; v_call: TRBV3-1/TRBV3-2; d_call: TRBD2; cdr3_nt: TGTGCCAGCAGCCGGAGCGGGAGGTACTACAATGAGCAGTTCTTC; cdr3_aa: CASSRSGRYYNEQFF
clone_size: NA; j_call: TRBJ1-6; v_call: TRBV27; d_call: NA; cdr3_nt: TGTGCCAGCTCACCGGGGGGATCCTATAATTCACCCCTCCACTTT; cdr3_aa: CASSPGGSYNSPLHF
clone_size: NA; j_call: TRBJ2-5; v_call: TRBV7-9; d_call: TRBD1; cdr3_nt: TGTACCAGCAGCTTCAGTGTGGGACAGGAGACCCAGTACTTC; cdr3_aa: CTSSFSVGQETQYF
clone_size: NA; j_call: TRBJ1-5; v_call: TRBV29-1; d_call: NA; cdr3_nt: TGCAGCGTTGGGACATGGGACAATCAGCCCCAGCATTTT; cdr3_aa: CSVGTWDNQPQHF
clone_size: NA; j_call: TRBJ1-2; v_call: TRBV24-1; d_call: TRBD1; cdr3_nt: TGTGCCACCAGTGATTCGGGACAGGGGGCCTCGGGGGGCTACACCTTC; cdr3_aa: CATSDSGQGASGGYTF
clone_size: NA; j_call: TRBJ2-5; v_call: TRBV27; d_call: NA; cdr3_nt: TGTGCCAGCAGTTTAAGGGGTTTCGGGGAGACCCAGTACTTC; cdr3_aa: CASSLRGFGETQYF
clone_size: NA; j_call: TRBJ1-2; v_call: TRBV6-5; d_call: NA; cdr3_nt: TGTGCCAGCAGCCGAGACAGTTACTATGGCTACACCTTC; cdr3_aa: CASSRDSYYGYTF
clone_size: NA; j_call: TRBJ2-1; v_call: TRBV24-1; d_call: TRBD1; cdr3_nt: TGTGCCACCAGTGATACGAGGGGGACAGGCTCCTACAATGAGCAGTTCTTC; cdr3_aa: CATSDTRGTGSYNEQFF
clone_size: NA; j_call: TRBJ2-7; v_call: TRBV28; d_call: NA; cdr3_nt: TGTGCCAGCGACGGGACTCCTTCCTACGAGCAGTACTTC; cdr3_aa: CASDGTPSYEQYF
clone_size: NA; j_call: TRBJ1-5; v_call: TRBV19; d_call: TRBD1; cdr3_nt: TGTGCCAGTAGTACCACAGGGGAGCAGCCCCAGCATTTT; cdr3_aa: CASSTTGEQPQHF
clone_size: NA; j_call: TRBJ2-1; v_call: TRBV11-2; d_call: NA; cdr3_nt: TGTGCCAGCAGCTTAGCGTTTGAGCAGTTCTTC; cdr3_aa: CASSLAFEQFF
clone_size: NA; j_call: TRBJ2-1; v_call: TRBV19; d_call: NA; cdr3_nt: TGTGCCACCCAGACAAGCCTCTCCTACAATGAGCAGTTCTTC; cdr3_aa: CATQTSLSYNEQFF
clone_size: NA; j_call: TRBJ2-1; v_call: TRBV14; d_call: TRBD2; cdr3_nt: TGTGCCAGCAGCCCGACTAGCGGGAGCAGCGATGAGCAGTTCTTC; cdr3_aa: CASSPTSGSSDEQFF
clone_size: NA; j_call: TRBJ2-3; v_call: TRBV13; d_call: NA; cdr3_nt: TGTGCCAGCAGCTTTAGCGGAAATAGCACAGATACGCAGTATTTT; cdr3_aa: CASSFSGNSTDTQYF
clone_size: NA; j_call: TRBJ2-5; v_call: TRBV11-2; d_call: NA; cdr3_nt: TGTGCCAGCAGCTTAGCGCAGCAAGAGACCCAGTACTTC; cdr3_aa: CASSLAQQETQYF
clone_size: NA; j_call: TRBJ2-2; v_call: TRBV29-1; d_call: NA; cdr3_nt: TGCAGCGTTGTCAGGCAGGGGAACACCGGGGAGCTGTTTTTT; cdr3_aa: CSVVRQGNTGELFF
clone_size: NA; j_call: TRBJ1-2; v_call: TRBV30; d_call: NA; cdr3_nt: TGTGCCTGGAGGACCCGGGGGTCCTATTATGGCTACACCTTC; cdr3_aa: CAWRTRGSYYGYTF
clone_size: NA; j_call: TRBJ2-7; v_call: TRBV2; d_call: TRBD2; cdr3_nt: TGTGCCAGCAGTGGAATAGCGGGGGCCTCCTACGAGCAGTACTTC; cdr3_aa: CASSGIAGASYEQYF
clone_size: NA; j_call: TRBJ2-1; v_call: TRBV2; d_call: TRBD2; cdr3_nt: TGTGCCAGCAGCGAAGGACTAGCGCCAAACAATGAGCAGTTCTTC; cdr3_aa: CASSEGLAPNNEQFF
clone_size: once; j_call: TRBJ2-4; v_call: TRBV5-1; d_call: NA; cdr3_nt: TGCGCCAGCAGCGGCGACAGGAACATTCAGTACTTC; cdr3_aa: CASSGDRNIQYF
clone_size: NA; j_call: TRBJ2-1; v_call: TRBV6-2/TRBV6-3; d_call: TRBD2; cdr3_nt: TGTGCCAGCAGTTTGAGACTAGCGGGAGGGTATGAGCAGTTCTTC; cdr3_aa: CASSLRLAGGYEQFF
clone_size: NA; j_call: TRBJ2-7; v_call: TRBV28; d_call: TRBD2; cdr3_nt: TGTGCCAGCAGTTTCTCTCGGGTTAGCGGGAGTCGCGTCTACGAGCAGTACTTC; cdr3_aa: CASSFSRVSGSRVYEQYF
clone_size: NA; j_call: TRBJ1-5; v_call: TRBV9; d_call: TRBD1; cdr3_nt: TGTGCCAGCAGCGTAGGGACAGGGGATCAGCCCCAGCATTTT; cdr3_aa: CASSVGTGDQPQHF
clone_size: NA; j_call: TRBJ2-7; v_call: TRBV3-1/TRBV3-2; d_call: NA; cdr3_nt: TGTGCCAGCAGCCAAGCCGGGTACGAGCAGTACTTC; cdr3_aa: CASSQAGYEQYF
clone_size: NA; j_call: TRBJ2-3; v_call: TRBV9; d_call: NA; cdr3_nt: TGTGCCAGCAGCGTAGGATCCAGCCGGGGTGATACGCAGTATTTT; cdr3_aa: CASSVGSSRGDTQYF
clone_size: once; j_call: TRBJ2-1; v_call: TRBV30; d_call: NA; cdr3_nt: TGTGCCTGGAGTTCCTACCCGCTCTCGCCTAATGAGCAGTTCTTC; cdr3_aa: CAWSSYPLSPNEQFF
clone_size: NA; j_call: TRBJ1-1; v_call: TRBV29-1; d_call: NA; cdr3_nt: TGCAGCGTTGTAGGGGATAGAGGCAACACTGAAGCTTTCTTT; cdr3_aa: CSVVGDRGNTEAFF
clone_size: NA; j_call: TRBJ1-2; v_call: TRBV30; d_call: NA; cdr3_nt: TGTGCCTGGAGTGTCCTCGGGGTTAACTATGGCTACACCTTC; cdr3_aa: CAWSVLGVNYGYTF
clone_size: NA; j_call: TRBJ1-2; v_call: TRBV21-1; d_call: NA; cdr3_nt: TGTGCCAGCAGCATCCCGGACCCGGGGGTCGATGGCTACACCTTC; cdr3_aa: CASSIPDPGVDGYTF
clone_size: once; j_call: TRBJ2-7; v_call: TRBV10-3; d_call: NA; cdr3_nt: TGTGCCATCAGGGGAGGCTCCTACGAGCAGTACTTC; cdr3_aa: CAIRGGSYEQYF
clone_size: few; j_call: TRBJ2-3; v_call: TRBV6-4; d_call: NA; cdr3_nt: TGTGCCAGCAGTGAAGTGGTAGCCAGTGGCACAGATACGCAGTATTTT; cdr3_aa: CASSEVVASGTDTQYF
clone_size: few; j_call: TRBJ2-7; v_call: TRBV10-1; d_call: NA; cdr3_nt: TGCGCCAGCAGTGAAGGACAGCCGCGCTACGAGCAGTACTTC; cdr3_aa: CASSEGQPRYEQYF
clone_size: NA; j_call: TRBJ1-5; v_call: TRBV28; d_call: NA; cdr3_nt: TGTGCCAGCAAGACATTGCCTACAGGGAATCAGCCCCAGCATTTT; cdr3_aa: CASKTLPTGNQPQHF
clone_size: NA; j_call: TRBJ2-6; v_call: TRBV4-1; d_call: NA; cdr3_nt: TGCGCCAGCAGTCACAGAACCTCTGGGGCCAACGTCCTGACTTTC; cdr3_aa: CASSHRTSGANVLTF
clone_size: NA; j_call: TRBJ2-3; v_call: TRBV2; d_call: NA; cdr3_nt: TGTGCCAGCAGTGTACAGCATACGCAGTATTTT; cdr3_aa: CASSVQHTQYF
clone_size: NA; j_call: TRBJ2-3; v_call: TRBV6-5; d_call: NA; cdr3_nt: TGTGCCAGCAGTTACTCGAGGTCGACCTTCCAGTATTTT; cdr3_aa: CASSYSRSTFQYF
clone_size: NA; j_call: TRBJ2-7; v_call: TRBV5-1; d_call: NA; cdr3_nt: TGCGCCAGCAGCTTTAGGAGGGGTAGTTACGAGCAGTACTTC; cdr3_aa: CASSFRRGSYEQYF
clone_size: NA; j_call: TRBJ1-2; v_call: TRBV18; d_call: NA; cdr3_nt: TGTGCCAGCTCACCACGGGCAGGGGATGGCTACACCTTC; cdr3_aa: CASSPRAGDGYTF
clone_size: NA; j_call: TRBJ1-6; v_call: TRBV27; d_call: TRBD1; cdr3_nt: TGTGCCAGCAAGACGGGACAGCTAAATAATTCACCCCTCCACTTT; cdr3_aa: CASKTGQLNNSPLHF
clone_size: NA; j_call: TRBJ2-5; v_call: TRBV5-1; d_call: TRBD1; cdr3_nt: TGCGCCAGCAGTCAAATTACAGGGGGACTGGAGACCCAGTACTTC; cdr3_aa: CASSQITGGLETQYF
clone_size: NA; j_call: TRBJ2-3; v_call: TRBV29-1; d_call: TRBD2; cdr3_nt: TGCAGCGTTGAACGGGCTAGCGGGAGGGCAGATACGCAGTATTTT; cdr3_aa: CSVERASGRADTQYF